Listed below are T cell receptor beta chains from one sample, sequenced in a study of cytomegalovirus exposure and HLA in healthy donors. The protocol was immunoSEQ multiplex PCR, while the TCRdb copy is restricted to in-frame clones and leaves out a portion. The table has a few hundred thousand clones, around 77% seen once. The specimen was PBMCs. Source of these receptors: a woman in her thirties in good health and CMV-seronegative. Both conserved end residues are part of each CDR3. D genes are given only for firm matches. The listing skips clone size in some rows; elsewhere it reads once, few, many or a size class.

. TRBJ2-5 once TRBV2 CASSLRYQETQYF TGTGCCAGCAGCCTCAGGTACCAAGAGACCCAGTACTTC
. TRBJ1-1 . TRBV25-1 CASSEQGWTEAFF TGTGCCAGCAGTGAGCAGGGGTGGACTGAAGCTTTCTTT
. TRBJ1-1 once TRBV29-1 CSVDRSMNTEAFF TGCAGCGTGGACAGAAGCATGAACACTGAAGCTTTCTTT
. TRBJ1-2 few TRBV27 CASSLGRANYGYTF TGTGCCAGCAGTTTGGGGCGAGCTAACTATGGCTACACCTTC
TRBD2 TRBJ2-7 few TRBV7-9 CASSFGGSYEQYF TGTGCCAGCAGCTTCGGGGGGTCCTACGAGCAGTACTTC
TRBD1 TRBJ1-4 once TRBV19 CASSIEGQRIPNEKLFF TGTGCCAGTAGTATAGAGGGACAGAGGATCCCTAATGAAAAACTGTTTTTT
. TRBJ2-1 . TRBV5-1 CASSLEAAYNEQFF TGCGCCAGCAGCTTGGAAGCGGCCTACAATGAGCAGTTCTTC
TRBD2 TRBJ2-5 . TRBV2 CASSEVGLAGGLQETQYF TGTGCCAGCAGTGAAGTAGGGCTAGCGGGGGGGCTTCAAGAGACCCAGTACTTC
. TRBJ1-2 few TRBV30 CAWKNPGKRGYTF TGTGCCTGGAAGAACCCAGGGAAAAGAGGCTACACCTTC
. TRBJ2-2 once TRBV2 CASSDKLTGELFF TGTGCCAGCAGTGATAAACTAACCGGGGAGCTGTTTTTT
. TRBJ2-7 . TRBV28 CASSRYQGSSSYEQYF TGTGCCAGCAGCCGCTACCAGGGATCGAGCTCCTACGAGCAGTACTTC
. TRBJ1-3 . TRBV4-1 CASSATGYSGNTIYF TGCGCCAGCAGCGCCACAGGCTACTCTGGAAACACCATATATTTT
TRBD2 TRBJ2-3 . TRBV5-6 CASSLVTSGGAFTQYF TGTGCCAGCAGCTTAGTGACTAGCGGGGGGGCCTTCACGCAGTATTTT
. TRBJ2-7 few TRBV9 CASSVAPNEYEQYF TGTGCCAGCAGCGTAGCCCCGAATGAGTACGAGCAGTACTTC
. TRBJ2-2 . TRBV11-2 CASSFQLQGGTGELFF TGTGCCAGCAGCTTCCAGTTGCAGGGTGGCACCGGGGAGCTGTTTTTT
TRBD2 TRBJ2-7 . TRBV4-1 CASSSVAGGSYEQYF TGCGCCAGCAGCAGCGTGGCCGGGGGGTCCTACGAGCAGTACTTC
TRBD2 TRBJ2-7 . TRBV13 CASSPPSIAGTPEQYF TGTGCCAGCAGCCCCCCTTCGATAGCGGGTACCCCCGAGCAGTACTTC
. TRBJ2-7 . TRBV7-9 CASSVGTTKQYF TGTGCCAGCAGTGTGGGTACTACGAAGCAGTACTTC
TRBD2 TRBJ2-3 once TRBV4-1 CASSQVRRGGQPDTQYF TGCGCCAGCAGCCAAGTGAGGCGGGGGGGCCAACCAGATACGCAGTATTTT
. TRBJ1-1 once TRBV6-5 CASSYKARGEAFF TGTGCCAGCAGTTACAAGGCTCGGGGTGAAGCTTTCTTT
. TRBJ1-4 . TRBV7-9 CASSLVGGRGEKLFF TGTGCCAGCAGCTTAGTCGGAGGGCGAGGTGAAAAACTGTTTTTT
TRBD1 TRBJ1-2 . TRBV30 CAWTAGTAYGYTF TGTGCCTGGACCGCAGGGACAGCCTATGGCTACACCTTC
. TRBJ2-1 . TRBV5-6 CASRWGDPRYNEQFF TGTGCCAGCAGATGGGGGGATCCGCGCTACAATGAGCAGTTCTTC
TRBD2 TRBJ2-3 . TRBV9 CASSVVAGGRTSLLRDTQYF TGTGCCAGCAGCGTAGTAGCGGGGGGGAGGACTAGTCTCCTTCGCGATACGCAGTATTTT
TRBD1 TRBJ1-1 few TRBV11-2 CASSLYRGHTEAFF TGTGCCAGCAGCTTATACAGGGGCCACACTGAAGCTTTCTTT
TRBD2 TRBJ2-2 . TRBV2 CASSPIRGAGELFF TGTGCCAGCAGCCCTATACGGGGGGCCGGGGAGCTGTTTTTT
TRBD1 TRBJ2-7 . TRBV11-2 CASSLNRGQGEQYF TGTGCCAGCAGCTTAAACAGGGGGCAGGGCGAGCAGTACTTC
. TRBJ1-4 . TRBV2 CASSELGVTNEKLFF TGTGCCAGCAGTGAATTAGGGGTAACTAATGAAAAACTGTTTTTT
. TRBJ2-2 . TRBV7-9 CASIPAVNVLNTGELFF TGTGCCAGCATCCCGGCGGTTAATGTCCTAAACACCGGGGAGCTGTTTTTT
TRBD2 TRBJ2-1 . TRBV2 CASSEGLAGGPGWNEQFF TGTGCCAGCAGTGAAGGTCTAGCGGGGGGCCCCGGGTGGAATGAGCAGTTCTTC
TRBD2 TRBJ2-2 . TRBV5-6 CASSLGLGLAGAGELFF TGTGCCAGCAGCTTGGGGCTGGGACTAGCGGGAGCCGGGGAGCTGTTTTTT
. TRBJ2-7 . TRBV4-3 CASTSGNYEQYF TGCGCCAGCACCTCAGGGAACTACGAGCAGTACTTC
TRBD1 TRBJ2-7 few TRBV27 CASRTRQGTYEQYF TGTGCCAGCAGGACGAGACAGGGTACCTACGAGCAGTACTTC
TRBD1 TRBJ1-1 few TRBV7-9 CASSPRTGDTEAFF TGTGCCAGCAGCCCCAGGACAGGGGACACTGAGGCTTTCTTT
TRBD1 TRBJ1-5 . TRBV10-3 CAISDHADRTVSNQPQHF TGTGCCATCAGTGACCACGCGGACAGGACGGTTAGCAATCAGCCCCAGCATTTT
. TRBJ1-1 medium-sized TRBV2 CASRKTVFEAFF TGTGCCAGCAGAAAGACAGTGTTTGAAGCTTTCTTT
. TRBJ2-7 . TRBV9 CASSPGDDYEQYF TGTGCCAGCAGCCCGGGGGACGACTACGAGCAGTACTTC
TRBD1 TRBJ1-1 . TRBV28 CASSYRGSTEAFF TGTGCCAGCAGTTACAGGGGGAGCACTGAAGCTTTCTTT
TRBD2 TRBJ2-5 . TRBV14 CASSPRGGRYQETQYF TGTGCCAGCAGCCCACGGGGGGGACGGTATCAAGAGACCCAGTACTTC
. TRBJ2-3 . TRBV5-6 CASSGVQSTDTQYF TGTGCCAGCAGCGGAGTCCAGAGCACAGATACGCAGTATTTT
TRBD1 TRBJ2-3 . TRBV28 CASSTPDRGADTQYF TGTGCCAGCAGCACCCCGGACAGGGGCGCAGATACGCAGTATTTT
TRBD1 TRBJ1-1 . TRBV5-1 CASSLQGVNTEAFF TGCGCCAGCAGCTTACAGGGGGTTAACACTGAAGCTTTCTTT
TRBD2 TRBJ2-7 . TRBV13 CASSFGTSVYEQYF TGTGCCAGCAGCTTCGGGACTAGCGTTTACGAGCAGTACTTC
. TRBJ1-1 . TRBV27 CASSTRQRSENTEAFF TGTGCCAGCAGTACTAGGCAGCGGTCGGAGAACACTGAAGCTTTCTTT
. TRBJ2-5 . TRBV6-6 CASSDLTRAETQYF TGTGCCAGCAGTGACTTGACTAGAGCGGAGACCCAGTACTTC
. TRBJ1-5 . TRBV6-6 CASSATRELGTQHF TGTGCCAGCAGTGCGACAAGGGAACTAGGGACCCAGCATTTT
. TRBJ2-7 . TRBV5-1 CASSNRPGGPRDTVYEQYF TGCGCCAGCAGCAACCGCCCAGGGGGGCCCCGGGACACGGTGTACGAGCAGTACTTC
TRBD2 TRBJ2-1 . TRBV5-1 CASSPRTRLEQFF TGCGCCAGCAGCCCGAGGACTAGACTTGAGCAGTTCTTC
. TRBJ1-1 . TRBV10-1 CASSDGRDESTEAFF TGCGCCAGCAGTGACGGCAGGGATGAGAGCACTGAAGCTTTCTTT
TRBD1 TRBJ1-1 once TRBV5-1 CASRQGVNTEAFF TGCGCCAGCAGACAGGGGGTAAACACTGAAGCTTTCTTT
. TRBJ1-1 . TRBV5-1 CASSLGFGGTEAFF TGCGCCAGCAGCTTGGGTTTTGGGGGGACTGAAGCTTTCTTT
. TRBJ1-5 . TRBV30 CAWAGTANQPQHF TGTGCCTGGGCCGGGACTGCAAATCAGCCCCAGCATTTT
TRBD1 TRBJ1-4 once TRBV11-2 CASSRDRVAEKLFF TGTGCCAGCAGCCGGGACAGGGTAGCTGAAAAACTGTTTTTT
. TRBJ1-1 . TRBV5-4 CASSLMDSIRETEAFF TGTGCCAGCAGCTTGATGGATAGCATACGCGAAACTGAAGCTTTCTTT